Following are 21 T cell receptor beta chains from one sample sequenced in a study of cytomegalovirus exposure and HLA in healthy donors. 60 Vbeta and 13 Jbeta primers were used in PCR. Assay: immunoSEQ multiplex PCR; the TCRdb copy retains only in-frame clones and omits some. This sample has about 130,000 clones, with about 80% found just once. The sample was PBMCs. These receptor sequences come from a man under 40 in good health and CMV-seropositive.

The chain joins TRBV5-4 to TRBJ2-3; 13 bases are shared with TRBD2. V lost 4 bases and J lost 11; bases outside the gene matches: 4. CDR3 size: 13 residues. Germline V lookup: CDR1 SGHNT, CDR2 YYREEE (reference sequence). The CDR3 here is CASSPGTSGVQYF. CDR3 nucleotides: TGTGCCAGCAGCCCGGGGACTAGCGGGGTGCAGTATTTT.

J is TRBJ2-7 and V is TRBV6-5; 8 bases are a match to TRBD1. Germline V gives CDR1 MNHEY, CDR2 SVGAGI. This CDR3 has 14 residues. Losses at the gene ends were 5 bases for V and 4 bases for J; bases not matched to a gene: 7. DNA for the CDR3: TGTGCCAGCAGTGAGACAGGGGTAGGATACGAGCAGTACTTC. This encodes CASSETGVGYEQYF.

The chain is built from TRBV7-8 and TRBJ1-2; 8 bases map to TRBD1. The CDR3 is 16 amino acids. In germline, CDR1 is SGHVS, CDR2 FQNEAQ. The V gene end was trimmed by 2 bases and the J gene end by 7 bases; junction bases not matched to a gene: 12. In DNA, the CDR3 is TGTGCCAGCAGCTTAATGTCGGACAGGGAAGTTGCTGGCTACACCTTC. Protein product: CASSLMSDREVAGYTF.

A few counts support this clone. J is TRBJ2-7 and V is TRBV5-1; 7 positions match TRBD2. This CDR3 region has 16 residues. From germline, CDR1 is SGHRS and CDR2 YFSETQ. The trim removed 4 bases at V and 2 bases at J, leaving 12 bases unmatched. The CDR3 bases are TGCGCCAGCAGCCCCCTTCTGGGAGGGAGCGCCTACGAGCAGTACTTC. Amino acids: CASSPLLGGSAYEQYF.

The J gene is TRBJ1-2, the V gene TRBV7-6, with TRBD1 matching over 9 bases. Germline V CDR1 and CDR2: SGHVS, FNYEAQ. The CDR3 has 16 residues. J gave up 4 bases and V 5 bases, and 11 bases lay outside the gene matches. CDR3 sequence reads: CASSAGTGLRAYGYTF. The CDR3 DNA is TGTGCCAGCAGCGCCGGGACAGGGTTGCGGGCCTATGGCTACACCTTC.

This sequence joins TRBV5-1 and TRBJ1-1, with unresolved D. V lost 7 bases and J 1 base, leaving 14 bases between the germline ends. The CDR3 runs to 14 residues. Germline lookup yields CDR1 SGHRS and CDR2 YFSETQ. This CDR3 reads CASSSGGRNTEAFF. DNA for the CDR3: TGCGCCAGCTCTAGTGGAGGGAGGAACACTGAAGCTTTCTTT.

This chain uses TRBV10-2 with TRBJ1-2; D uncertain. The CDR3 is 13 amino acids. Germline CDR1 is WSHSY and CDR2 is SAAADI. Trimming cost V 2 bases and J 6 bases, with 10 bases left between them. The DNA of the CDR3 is TGCGCCAGCAGTGAGATTGCGAGAGATGGCTACACCTTC. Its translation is CASSEIARDGYTF.

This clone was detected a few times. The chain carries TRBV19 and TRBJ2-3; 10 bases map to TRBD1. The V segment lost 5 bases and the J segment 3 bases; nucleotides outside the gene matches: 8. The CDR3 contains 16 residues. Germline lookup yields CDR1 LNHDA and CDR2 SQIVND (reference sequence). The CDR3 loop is CASSPRTGGYTDTQYF. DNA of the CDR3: TGTGCCAGTAGTCCGAGGACAGGGGGTTATACAGATACGCAGTATTTT.

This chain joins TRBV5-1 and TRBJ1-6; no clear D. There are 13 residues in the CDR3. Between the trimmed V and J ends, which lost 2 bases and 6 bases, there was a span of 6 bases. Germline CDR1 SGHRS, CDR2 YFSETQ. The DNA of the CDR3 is TGCGCCAGCAGCTTAGCAACTAATTCACCCCTCCACTTT. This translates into CASSLATNSPLHF.

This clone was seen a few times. CDR3 residues: CASSRTVIQETQYF. CDR3 nucleotides: TGTGCCAGTAGTCGGACAGTAATCCAAGAGACCCAGTACTTC. The chain carries TRBV19 and TRBJ2-5; tentative D call: TRBD1 (6 bases). The CDR3 contains 14 residues. Germline CDR1 and CDR2: LNHDA and SQIVND (reference sequence). The V end was cut by 5 bases, the J end by 1 base, with 11 bases between.

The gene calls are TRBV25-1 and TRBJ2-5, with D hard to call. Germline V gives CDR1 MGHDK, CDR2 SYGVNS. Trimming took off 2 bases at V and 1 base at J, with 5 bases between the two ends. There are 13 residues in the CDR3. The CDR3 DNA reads TGTGCCAGCAGTGAACCTATCCAAGAGACCCAGTACTTC. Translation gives CASSEPIQETQYF.

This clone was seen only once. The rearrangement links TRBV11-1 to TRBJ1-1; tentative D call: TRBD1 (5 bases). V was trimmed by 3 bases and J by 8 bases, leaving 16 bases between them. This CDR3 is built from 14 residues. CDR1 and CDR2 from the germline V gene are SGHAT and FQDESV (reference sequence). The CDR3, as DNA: TGTGCCAGCAGCTTGGCAGGGAACTCAAAGGAAGCTTTCTTT. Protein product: CASSLAGNSKEAFF.

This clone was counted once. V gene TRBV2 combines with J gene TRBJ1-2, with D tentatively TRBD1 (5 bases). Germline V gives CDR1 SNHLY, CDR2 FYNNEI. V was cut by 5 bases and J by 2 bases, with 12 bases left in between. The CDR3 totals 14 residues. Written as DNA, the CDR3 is TGTGCCAGCAGTTCACGGACAAGCAACTATGGCTACACCTTC. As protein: CASSSRTSNYGYTF.

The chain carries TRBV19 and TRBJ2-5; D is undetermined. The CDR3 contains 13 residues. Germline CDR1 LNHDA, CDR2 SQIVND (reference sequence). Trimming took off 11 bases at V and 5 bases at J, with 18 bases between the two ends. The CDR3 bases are TGTGCCGGCAGTAATTTTGACGGGGAGACCCAGTACTTC. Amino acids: CAGSNFDGETQYF.

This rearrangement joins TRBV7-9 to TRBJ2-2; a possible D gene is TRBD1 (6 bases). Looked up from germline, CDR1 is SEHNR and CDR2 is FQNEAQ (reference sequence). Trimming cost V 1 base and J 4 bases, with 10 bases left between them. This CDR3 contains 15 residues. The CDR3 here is CASSLGGPGTGELFF. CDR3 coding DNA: TGTGCCAGCAGCTTAGGGGGGCCGGGCACCGGGGAGCTGTTTTTT.

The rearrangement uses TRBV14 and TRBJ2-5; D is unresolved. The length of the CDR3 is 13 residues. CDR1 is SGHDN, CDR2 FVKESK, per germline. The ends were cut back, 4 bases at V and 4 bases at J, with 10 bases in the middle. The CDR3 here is CASSPFPGETQYF. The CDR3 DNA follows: TGTGCCAGCAGCCCATTTCCGGGAGAGACCCAGTACTTC.

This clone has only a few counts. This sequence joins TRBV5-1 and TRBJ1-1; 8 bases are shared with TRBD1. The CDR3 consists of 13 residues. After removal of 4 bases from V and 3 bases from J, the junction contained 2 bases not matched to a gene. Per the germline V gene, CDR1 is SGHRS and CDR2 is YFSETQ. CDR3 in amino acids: CASSMTGDTEAFF. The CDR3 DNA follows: TGCGCCAGCAGCATGACAGGGGACACTGAAGCTTTCTTT.

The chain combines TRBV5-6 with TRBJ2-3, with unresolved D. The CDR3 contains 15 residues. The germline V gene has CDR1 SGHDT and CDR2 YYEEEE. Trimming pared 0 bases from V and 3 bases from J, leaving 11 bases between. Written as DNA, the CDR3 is TGTGCCAGCAGCTTGGAACTTACGGTGACAGATACGCAGTATTTT. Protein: CASSLELTVTDTQYF.

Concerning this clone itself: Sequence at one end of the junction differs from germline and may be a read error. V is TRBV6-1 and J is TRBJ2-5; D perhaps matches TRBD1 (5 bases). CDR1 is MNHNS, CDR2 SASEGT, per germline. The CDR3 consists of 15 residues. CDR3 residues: CASPPEGAGARDLDF. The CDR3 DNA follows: TGTGCCAGCCCTCCCGAAGGGGCAGGAGCAAGGGATTTGGACTTC.

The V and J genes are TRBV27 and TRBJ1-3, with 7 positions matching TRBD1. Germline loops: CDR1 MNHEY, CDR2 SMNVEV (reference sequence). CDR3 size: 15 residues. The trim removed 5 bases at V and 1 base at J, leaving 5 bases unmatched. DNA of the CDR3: TGTGCCAGCAGTCCCGACAGGGCGTCTGGAAACACCATATATTTT. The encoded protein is CASSPDRASGNTIYF.

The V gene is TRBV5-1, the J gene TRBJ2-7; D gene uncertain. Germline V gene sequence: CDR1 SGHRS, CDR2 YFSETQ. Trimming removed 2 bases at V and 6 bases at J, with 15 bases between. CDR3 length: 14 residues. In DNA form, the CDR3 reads TGCGCCAGCAGCTTTGGGTCTAGTAATGTCGAGCAGTACTTC. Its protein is CASSFGSSNVEQYF.